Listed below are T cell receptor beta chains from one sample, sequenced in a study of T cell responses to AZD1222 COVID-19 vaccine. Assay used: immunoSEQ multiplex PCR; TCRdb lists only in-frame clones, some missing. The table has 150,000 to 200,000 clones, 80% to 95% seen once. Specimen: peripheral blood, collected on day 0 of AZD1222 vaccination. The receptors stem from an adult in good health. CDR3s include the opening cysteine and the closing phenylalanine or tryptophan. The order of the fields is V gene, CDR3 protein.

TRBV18,CASSADSSLNYGYTF
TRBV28,CASSPGTGGNTEAFF
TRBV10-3,CAISDSYEQYF
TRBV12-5,CASGLGDSSLNTEAFF
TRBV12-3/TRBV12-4,CASSETANTEAFF
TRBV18,CASSPQGRRSEKLFF
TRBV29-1,CSVGRSLFGEQYF
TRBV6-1,CASSERQGHSYEQYF
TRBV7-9,CASSSAVGNTEAFF
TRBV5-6,CASSRGAPNTEAFF
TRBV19,CASSSSSGSTGELFF
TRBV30,CAWMVNTEAFF
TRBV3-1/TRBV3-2,CASSPGFASSGNTIYF
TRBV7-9,CASSLEGGHSGYTF
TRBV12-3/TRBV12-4,CASSKTTSEAFF
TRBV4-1,CASSQYPLNTEAFF
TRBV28,CASGVQGYTF
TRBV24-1,CATSDGRGNSPLHF
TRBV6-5,CASSKKIGHHYTF
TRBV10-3,CAIRQDLNTEAFF
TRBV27,CASSLGPGGGQPQHF
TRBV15,CATSRVGTGETQYF
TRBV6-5,CASSYRVDTEAFF
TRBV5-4,CASSLDRANYGYTF
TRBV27,CASSLGFNQPQHF
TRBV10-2,CASSEWAASNEKLFF
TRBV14,CASSHVVAREIGELFF
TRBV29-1,CSVEGAEGEQFF
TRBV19,CASSIGTSGFDQYF
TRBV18,CASSPPGTGMAQYF